These 2 T cell receptor beta chains came from one sample sequenced in a study of shared clonotypes between healthy human individuals. The data were produced by immunoSEQ multiplex PCR, yet TCRdb's version contains in-frame clones alone and is incomplete. The data contain about 1 million clones, about 75% of them singletons. The sample comprised memory CD4+ T cells sorted from blood. Subset specified: CD45RA-negative fraction. All receptors derive from a man aged 18 to 30 in good health.

This sequence joins TRBV5-1 and TRBJ1-6; a weak D match, TRBD1 (5 bases). CDR3 size: 16 residues. Trimming removed 3 bases at V and 5 bases at J, with 15 bases between. Germline values: CDR1 SGHRS, CDR2 YFSETQ. Here the CDR3 reads CASSSKPGTDNSPLHF. CDR3 sequence (DNA): TGCGCCAGCAGCTCCAAACCGGGGACGGATAATTCACCCCTCCACTTT.

The chain combines TRBV7-2 with TRBJ2-4; D may be TRBD2 (6 bases). The length of the CDR3 is 14 residues. The germline V gene has CDR1 SGHTA and CDR2 FQGNSA. Trimming removed 5 bases from V and 0 bases from J, with 8 bases in between. CDR3 sequence reads: CASSRGTAKNIQYF. The CDR3, as DNA: TGTGCCAGCAGCCGCGGGACAGCCAAAAACATTCAGTACTTC.